Given below is one TCR beta chain in context. Its cognate antigen is unknown. Researchers ran the PCR with 60 Vbeta and 13 Jbeta primers. The table came from immunoSEQ multiplex PCR; TCRdb's copy has only in-frame clones and leaves some out. This repertoire shows roughly 150,000 clones, around three quarters found once; its top ten account for 2.1%. The V end lost 2 bases, the J end lost 4 bases, and 8 bases lay between the germline ends. CDR1 is MNHEY, CDR2 SMNVEV, per germline (reference sequence). The CDR3 consists of 13 residues. This specimen belongs to a study of cytomegalovirus exposure and HLA in healthy donors. Study conclusions and caveats: A further, later analysis showed that HLA-associated TCR beta chains (compared with equally common others) were more clonally expanded. In an earlier analysis, productive rearrangement rates for most beta V segments clustered near 87% or 30%.

The rearrangement joins TRBV27 to TRBJ1-1; no firm D call. The receptor's source is a middle-aged man in good health and CMV-seronegative. The sample taken for sequencing was PBMCs. The CDR3 region has the DNA TGTGCCAGCAGTTTAAAGGAGATCACTGAAGCTTTCTTT. Its protein is CASSLKEITEAFF.